Following are 7 T cell receptor beta chains from one sample sequenced in a study of regulatory T cells in long-lasting Graves disease. Time point denoted: persistent/refractory GD, antithyroid drugs over 5 years with positive TRAb. The authors made the TCR library using RNA they extracted from PBMCs. Both iRepertoire HTBI primers and Arm-PCR of CDR3 regions were used to build the TCR beta libraries. MiXCR was run by TCRdb on the multiplex PCR reads, yielding one entry per CDR3 protein. The table lists 400,000 to 500,000 distinct CDR3 sequences, roughly 20% of them singletons, with 7.8% in the top ten. Sequences were derived from peripheral blood mononuclear cells (PBMCs), sampled when the disease was refractory, from a patient treated with antithyroid drugs. These receptors were taken from a female donor with Graves disease.

The J gene is TRBJ2-5, the V gene TRBV27; 9 positions match TRBD1. CDR3 size: 14 residues. The germline V gene has CDR1 MNHEY and CDR2 SMNVEV (reference sequence). Trimming cost V 8 bases and J 5 bases; bases outside gene matches: 9. The CDR3 coding sequence is TGTGCCAGCGGACCGACAGGGGGGTGGGAGACCCAGTACTTC. Protein: CASGPTGGWETQYF.

This clonotype was observed a few times. V and J are TRBV9 and TRBJ2-2; weak D call: TRBD2 (5 bases). Trimming cost V 4 bases and J 0 bases, with 16 bases left between them. This CDR3 comprises 17 residues. The germline CDR1 and CDR2 sequences are SGDLS and YYNGEE. CDR3 sequence: CASSHTQSGPNTGELFF. CDR3 sequence (DNA): TGTGCCAGCAGCCATACTCAAAGCGGACCGAACACCGGGGAGCTGTTTTTT.

The rearrangement joins TRBV19 to TRBJ1-5; D ambiguous. Germline loops: CDR1 LNHDA, CDR2 SQIVND (reference sequence). There are 16 residues in the CDR3. V shed 0 bases and J shed 7 bases, with 16 bases lying between them. CDR3 DNA sequence: TGTGCCAGTAGTATAGATTTTGACCGGGGTTACCAGCCCCAGCATTTT. As protein: CASSIDFDRGYQPQHF.

V is TRBV12-5 and J is TRBJ2-7, with 9 nucleotides matching TRBD2. CDR3 length: 14 amino acids. Trimming took 5 bases from V and 3 from J; bases not matched to a gene: 5. Looked up from germline, CDR1 is LGHNT and CDR2 is FRNRAP. The CDR3 coding sequence is TGTGCTAGTGGTCTCGGGACTAGCAGCTACGAGCAGTACTTC. As protein: CASGLGTSSYEQYF.

This clonotype was detected many times. The chain recombines TRBV27 with TRBJ2-5; 7 positions match TRBD1. V lost 5 bases and J lost 3; bases outside the gene matches: 15. The CDR3 totals 17 residues. Germline lookup yields CDR1 MNHEY and CDR2 SMNVEV (reference sequence). The CDR3: CASSTRQGGVLEETQYF. Written as DNA, the CDR3 is TGTGCCAGCAGTACAAGACAGGGTGGGGTATTAGAAGAGACCCAGTACTTC.

This clonotype was found a few times. The genes are TRBV27 and TRBJ2-7; 7 positions agree with TRBD2. V trimming: 5 bases; J trimming: 5 bases; junction bases outside the gene matches: 9. The V gene's germline CDR1 is MNHEY and CDR2 SMNVEV (reference sequence). There are 14 residues in the CDR3. The CDR3 loop is CASSKAGDVDEQYF. CDR3 DNA: TGTGCCAGCAGTAAGGCGGGAGACGTGGACGAGCAGTACTTC.

The rearrangement uses TRBV7-9 and TRBJ2-2; D possibly corresponds to TRBD1 (6 bases). Trimming stripped 5 bases from V and 5 bases from J, with 12 bases between. The CDR3 is 14 amino acids. Germline V gene lookup returns CDR1 SEHNR and CDR2 FQNEAQ (reference sequence). CDR3 nucleotide sequence: TGTGCCAGCAGCATCAGTACAGGGACCGGGGAGCTGTTTTTT. This encodes CASSISTGTGELFF.